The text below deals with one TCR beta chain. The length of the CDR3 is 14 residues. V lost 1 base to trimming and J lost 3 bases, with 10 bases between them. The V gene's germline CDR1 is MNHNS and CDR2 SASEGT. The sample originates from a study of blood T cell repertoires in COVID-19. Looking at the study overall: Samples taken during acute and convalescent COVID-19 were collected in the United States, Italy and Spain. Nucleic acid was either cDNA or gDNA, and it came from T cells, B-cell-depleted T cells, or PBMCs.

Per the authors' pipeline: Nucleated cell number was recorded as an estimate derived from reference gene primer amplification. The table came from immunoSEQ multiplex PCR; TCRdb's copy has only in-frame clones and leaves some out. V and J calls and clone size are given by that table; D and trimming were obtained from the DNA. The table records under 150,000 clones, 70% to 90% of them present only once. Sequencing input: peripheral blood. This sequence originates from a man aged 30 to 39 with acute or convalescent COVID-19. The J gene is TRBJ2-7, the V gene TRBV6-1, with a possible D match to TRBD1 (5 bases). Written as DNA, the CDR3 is TGTGCCAGCAGTGAAGTCAGACAGATCTACGAGCAGTACGTC. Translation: CASSEVRQIYEQYV.